Below, one TCR beta chain is given with its context. Trimming pared 11 bases from V and 1 base from J, leaving 12 bases between. This CDR3 comprises 14 residues. Germline lookup yields CDR1 SNHLY and CDR2 FYNNEI. Authors' methods: The assay estimated nucleated cells by amplifying reference gene primers. The data were produced by immunoSEQ multiplex PCR, yet TCRdb's version contains in-frame clones alone and is incomplete. The D gene and trimming were derived from the DNA, and the V and J assignments and clone size from that table. The data contain around 90,000 clones, roughly 87% of them singletons. This specimen belongs to a study of blood T cell repertoires in COVID-19. Overall study: Sources were T cells, B-cell-depleted T cells, or PBMCs; the material itself was cDNA or gDNA.

The sequence derives from a male donor with acute or convalescent COVID-19. The material sequenced was peripheral blood. This chain joins TRBV2 and TRBJ2-6; TRBD2 is a possible D gene (5 bases). CDR3 residues: CAGGLGSGANVLTF. CDR3 DNA: TGTGCCGGAGGATTGGGATCTGGGGCCAACGTCCTGACTTTC.